This T cell receptor (beta chain) was profiled in a study of blood T cell repertoires in COVID-19 (dated by TCRdb to between 2020 and 2021). In terms of the full investigation: Samples covering the acute and convalescent phases of COVID-19 were provided by collaborators in the United States, Italy and Spain. Deeply sampled blood TCRbeta repertoires from subjects exposed to, actively infected with, or recovered from COVID-19 were included in the dataset. Where HLA class I and class II types were available, the types were taken from metadata supplied by the sample provider, not from assay-based typing. The repertoires were released in a freely available public database intended as a resource for research on the immune response to SARS-CoV-2. Samples came from the ongoing ImmuneRACE study (first 160 participants) plus 1,254 subjects from 6 global collaborators. The prospective study material was composed of cDNA or gDNA derived from T cells, B-cell-depleted T cells, or PBMCs. Sample metadata almost always included a de-identified subject ID, COVID-19 status, age in years and sex.

What the work shows at the level of the full study, not this receptor alone: The quantity of clinical and demographic metadata differed by source and by participant and was supplied without curation.

Whole blood was collected in K2EDTA tubes by collaborating institutions according to the institutions' own protocols. For TCRbeta analysis, collaborators shipped samples as frozen whole blood, isolated PBMCs, or DNA extracted from either of those sample types. TCRbeta CDR3 regions were amplified from genomic DNA using the immunoSEQ Assay, a bias-controlled multiplex PCR. As for the authors' bioinformatics: The number of nucleated cells in each sample was estimated from the amplification of reference gene primers within the assay. To quantify the absolute abundance of each unique TCRbeta CDR3 rearrangement, sequence reads were collapsed and filtered. For each sample, productive Simpson clonality was calculated by taking the square root of Simpson's diversity index across productive rearrangements. Held by TCRdb, this immuneACCESS table contains in-frame sequences only and omits some clones. Under half of the omission traces to an unresolved V gene where checked; the cause of the rest is unknown. From that table come the V and J calls and clone size; the DNA was used to work out D and trimming. Within this sample are 220,000 or so clones, with approximately 82% of them counted one time only. The ten largest make up around 1.9% of the sample.

The sample holds a few counts of this clone. What antigen it recognizes has not been identified. Per-base quality was not reported, and no clone a single base away is much larger than it. The sample consisted of peripheral blood. This clonotype originated in an elderly woman with acute or convalescent COVID-19.

Read as DNA, the sequence is TGCAGTGCTAGTGAGGCTTCCACCTACGAGCAGTACTTC. Protein translation: CSASEASTYEQYF. Recombination joined TRBV20-1 with TRBJ2-7, with the D gene call left open. V drops 3 bases and J drops 2 bases, leaving 11 bases in between. Including cysteine and phenylalanine, the CDR3 has 13 amino acids. Only the CDR3 DNA is retained, 39 bases long and in frame from the first base. CDR1 and CDR2 (DFQATT, SNEGSKA) derive from the germline V gene (reference sequence).